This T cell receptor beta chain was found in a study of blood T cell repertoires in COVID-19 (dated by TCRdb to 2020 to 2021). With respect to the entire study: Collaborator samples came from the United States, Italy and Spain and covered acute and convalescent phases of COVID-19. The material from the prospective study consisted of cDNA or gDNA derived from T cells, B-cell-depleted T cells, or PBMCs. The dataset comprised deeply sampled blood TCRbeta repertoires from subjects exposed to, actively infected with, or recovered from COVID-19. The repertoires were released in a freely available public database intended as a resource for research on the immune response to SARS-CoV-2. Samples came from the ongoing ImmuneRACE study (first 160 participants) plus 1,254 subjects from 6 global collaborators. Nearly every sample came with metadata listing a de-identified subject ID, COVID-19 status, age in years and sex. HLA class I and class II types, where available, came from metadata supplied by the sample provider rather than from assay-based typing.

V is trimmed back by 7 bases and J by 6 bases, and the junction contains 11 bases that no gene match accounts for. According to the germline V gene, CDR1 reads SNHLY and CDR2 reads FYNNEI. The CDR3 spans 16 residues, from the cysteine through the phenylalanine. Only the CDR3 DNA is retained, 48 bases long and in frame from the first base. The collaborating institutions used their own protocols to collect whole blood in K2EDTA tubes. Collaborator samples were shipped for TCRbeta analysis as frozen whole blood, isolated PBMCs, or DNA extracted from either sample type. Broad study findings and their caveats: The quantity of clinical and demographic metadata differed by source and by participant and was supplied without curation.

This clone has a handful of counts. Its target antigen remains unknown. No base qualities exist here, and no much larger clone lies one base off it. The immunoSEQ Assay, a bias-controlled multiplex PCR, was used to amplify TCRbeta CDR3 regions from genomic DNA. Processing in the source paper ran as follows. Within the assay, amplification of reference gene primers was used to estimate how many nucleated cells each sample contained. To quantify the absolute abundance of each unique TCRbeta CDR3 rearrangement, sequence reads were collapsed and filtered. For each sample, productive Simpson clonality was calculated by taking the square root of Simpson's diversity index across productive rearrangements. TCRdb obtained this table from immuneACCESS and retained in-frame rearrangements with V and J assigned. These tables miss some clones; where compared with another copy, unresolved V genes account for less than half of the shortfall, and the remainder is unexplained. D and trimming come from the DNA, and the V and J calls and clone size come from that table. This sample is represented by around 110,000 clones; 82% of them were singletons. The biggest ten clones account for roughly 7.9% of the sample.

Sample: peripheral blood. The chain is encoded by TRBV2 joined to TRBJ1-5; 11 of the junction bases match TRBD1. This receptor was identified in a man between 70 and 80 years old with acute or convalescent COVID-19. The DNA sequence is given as TGTGCCAGCACGGGACAGGGGGGATTTGCTGGTCAGCCCCAGCATTTT. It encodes CASTGQGGFAGQPQHF. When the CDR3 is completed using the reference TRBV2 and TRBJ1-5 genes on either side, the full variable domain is EPEVTQTPSHQVTQMGQEVILRCVPISNHLYFYWYRQILGQKVEFLVSFYNNEISEKSEIFDDQFSVERPDGSNFTLKIRSTKLEDSAMYFCASTGQGGFAGQPQHFGDGTRLSIL.